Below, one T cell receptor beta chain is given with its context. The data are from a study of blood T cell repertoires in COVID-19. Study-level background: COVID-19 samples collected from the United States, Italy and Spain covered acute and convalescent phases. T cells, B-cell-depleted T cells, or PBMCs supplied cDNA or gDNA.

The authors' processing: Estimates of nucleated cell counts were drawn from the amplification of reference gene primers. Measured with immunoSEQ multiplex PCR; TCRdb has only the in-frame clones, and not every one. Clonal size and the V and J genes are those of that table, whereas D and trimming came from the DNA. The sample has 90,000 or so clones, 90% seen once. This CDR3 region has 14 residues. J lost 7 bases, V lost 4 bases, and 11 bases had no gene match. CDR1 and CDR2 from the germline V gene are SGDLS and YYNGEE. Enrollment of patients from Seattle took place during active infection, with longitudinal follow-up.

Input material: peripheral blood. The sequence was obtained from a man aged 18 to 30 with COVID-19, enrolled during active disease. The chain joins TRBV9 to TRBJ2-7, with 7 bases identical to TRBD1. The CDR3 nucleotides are TGTGCCAGCAGCCGCTACAGGGGCACGTCGGAGCAGTACTTC. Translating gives CASSRYRGTSEQYF.